The clone carrying this TCR beta chain showed up many times. Its antigen remains unidentified. The data were taken from a study of neurological immune-mediated disorders. Where libraries were unsorted, they were derived from 2 million PBMCs stored at -80 degrees C. Study-wide points: Private repertoires in all groups were suggested by the absence of shared CDR3 amino acid sequences among expanded clones across subjects. HTLV-1-associated myelopathy showed the most TCR clonal expansion; multiple sclerosis the least, below healthy controls.

As for the cDNA, it was generated by 5'RACE with 10-nucleotide random UMIs. MiXCR was run by TCRdb on the 5' RACE reads, yielding one entry per CDR3 protein. The table lists tens of thousands of distinct CDR3 sequences, approximately 14% of them singletons. Trimming pared 1 base from V and 2 bases from J, leaving 14 bases between. CDR1 and CDR2 (germline): MNHEY, SMNVEV (reference sequence). This CDR3 comprises 16 residues. The chain has TRBV27 and TRBJ1-1; D may be TRBD1 (5 bases). Sample: PBMCs. This TCR was sampled from a woman aged 45-59 years with HTLV-1-associated myelopathy (HAM/TSP). CDR3 bases: TGTGCCAGCAGTTTATGGGGGACCCAGGGTAACACTGAAGCTTTCTTT. This gives the protein CASSLWGTQGNTEAFF.